A single sample is the source of the 16 T cell receptor beta chains below, sequenced in a study of PD-1 blockade in classical Hodgkin lymphoma. Every patient experienced relapse after autologous stem cell transplantation, and brentuximab vedotin exposure varied. Profiling relied on immunoSEQ multiplex PCR, and the TCRdb table lists in-frame clones only, not all of them. The sample lists under 75,000 clones; more than 75% were seen once. Sequences were derived from peripheral blood mononuclear cells (PBMCs), sampled before the second cycle of nivolumab. The receptors shown here come from a human donor with classical Hodgkin lymphoma.

The rearrangement joins TRBV27 to TRBJ2-1; 7 positions match TRBD1. The CDR3 sequence is 15 residues long. Looked up from germline, CDR1 is MNHEY and CDR2 is SMNVEV (reference sequence). V lost 9 bases and J lost 4; bases outside the gene matches: 12. CDR3 in amino acids: CASSLRDSYYNEQFF. Written as DNA, the CDR3 is TGTGCCAGTTCCCTCCGGGACAGCTATTACAATGAGCAGTTCTTC.

The rearrangement uses TRBV6-4 and TRBJ2-1, with D possibly TRBD1 on 8 matching bases. Trimming pared 5 bases from V and 6 bases from J, leaving 20 bases between. This CDR3 region has 16 residues. Germline CDR1 and CDR2: MRHNA and SNTAGT. The CDR3 nucleotides read TGTGCCAGCAGTCCCCTAGGACAGGGAGGGGGCAATGAGCAGTTCTTC. Protein: CASSPLGQGGGNEQFF.

The V call is TRBV5-1, the J call TRBJ2-5; 7 bases are a match to TRBD1. There are 14 residues in the CDR3. Germline values: CDR1 SGHRS, CDR2 YFSETQ. The V segment lost 3 bases and the J segment 2 bases; nucleotides outside the gene matches: 4. The CDR3 DNA is TGCGCCAGCAGCTCAGGGACAGCTCAAGAGACCCAGTACTTC. This gives the protein CASSSGTAQETQYF.

This rearrangement joins TRBV6-5 to TRBJ2-3; D call uncertain. The V gene's germline CDR1 is MNHEY and CDR2 SVGAGI. The CDR3 has 16 residues. Trimming removed 4 bases from V and 1 base from J, with 15 bases in between. CDR3 in amino acids: CASSSPGGPRTDTQYF. As DNA, the CDR3 is TGTGCCAGCAGTTCGCCCGGCGGACCTCGCACAGATACGCAGTATTTT.

With respect to this clone: The sample carries other DNA sequences with the same CDR3. The genes are TRBV5-1 and TRBJ2-2; D is uncertain. V lost 3 bases and J 2 bases, leaving 5 bases between the germline ends. The CDR3 contains 13 residues. The germline V gene has CDR1 SGHRS and CDR2 YFSETQ. CDR3 in DNA: TGCGCCAGCAGCTCTGAAAACACCGGGGAGCTGTTTTTT. Residues: CASSSENTGELFF.

This clone was seen only a few times. The chain combines TRBV19 with TRBJ2-2; D gene ambiguous. V shed 3 bases and J shed 4 bases, with 6 bases lying between them. This CDR3 contains 13 residues. The germline gives CDR1 LNHDA, CDR2 SQIVND (reference sequence). The CDR3 nucleotides read TGTGCCAGTAGTATGGTGACCACCGGGGAGCTGTTTTTT. Translation gives CASSMVTTGELFF. The full variable domain, with the rest looked up from reference TRBV19 and TRBJ2-2, is DGGITQSPKYLFRKEGQNVTLSCEQNLNHDAMYWYRQDPGQGLRLIYYSQIVNDFQKGDIAEGYSVSREKKESFPLTVTSAQKNPTAFYLCASSMVTTGELFFGEGSRLTVL.

The genes are TRBV7-9 and TRBJ1-2; TRBD1 might be the D (6 bases). Between the trimmed V and J ends, which lost 2 bases and 6 bases, there was a span of 13 bases. Germline V gene sequence: CDR1 SEHNR, CDR2 FQNEAQ (reference sequence). CDR3 size: 14 residues. The CDR3 DNA reads as TGTGCCAGCAGCTTATCGCCTCACAGGGATGGCTACACCTTC. Amino acid sequence: CASSLSPHRDGYTF.

The chain uses TRBV5-1 and TRBJ2-5; no firm D call. This CDR3 comprises 13 residues. The germline CDR1 and CDR2 sequences are SGHRS and YFSETQ. Deletions cut 5 bases from V and 0 bases from J, with 8 bases between. The CDR3 nucleotides read TGCGCCAGCAGAACAGCCAACCAAGAGACCCAGTACTTC. Amino acids: CASRTANQETQYF. The complete variable domain, with remaining parts taken from reference TRBV5-1 and TRBJ2-5, reads KAGVTQTPRYLIKTRGQQVTLSCSPISGHRSVSWYQQTPGQGLQFLFEYFSETQRNKGNFPGRFSGRQFSNSRSEMNVSTLELGDSALYLCASRTANQETQYFGPGTRLLVL.

The chain carries TRBV14 and TRBJ1-4; tentatively, D is TRBD1 (6 bases). The germline V gene encodes CDR1 SGHDN and CDR2 FVKESK. The V and J ends lost 4 bases and 3 bases respectively, with 12 bases between them. This CDR3 is 15 amino acids long. CDR3: CASSLEGGPNEKLFF. CDR3 coding DNA: TGTGCCAGCAGCCTCGAGGGGGGGCCTAATGAAAAACTGTTTTTT.

The chain joins TRBV4-1 to TRBJ2-1, with D perhaps matching TRBD2 (7 bases). The V gene's germline CDR1 is MGHRA and CDR2 YSYEKL. The CDR3 loop spans 16 amino acids. The V gene lost 3 bases and the J gene lost 8 bases, with 20 bases spanning the gap. CDR3 DNA sequence: TGCGCCAGCAGCCATGAGGTTGGGGGGGCCGTCGATGAGCAGTTCTTC. Encoded protein: CASSHEVGGAVDEQFF.

The rearrangement uses TRBV9 and TRBJ1-5, with 8 positions matching TRBD1. Trimming removed 5 bases from V and 1 base from J; junction bases left unmatched: 5. Germline V gene lookup returns CDR1 SGDLS and CDR2 YYNGEE. This CDR3 region has 15 residues. The chain's CDR3 is CASSGGTGSNQPQHF. The CDR3 region has the DNA TGTGCCAGCAGTGGGGGGACAGGAAGCAATCAGCCCCAGCATTTT.

The rearrangement links TRBV4-1 to TRBJ1-2, with D uncertain. Germline CDR1 and CDR2: MGHRA and YSYEKL. The CDR3 consists of 14 residues. With 0 bases removed from V and 4 bases from J, the gap between germline ends came to 9 bases. CDR3 in amino acids: CASSQDRSVYGYTF. The CDR3 nucleotides are TGCGCCAGCAGCCAAGATAGGTCGGTCTATGGCTACACCTTC.

The chain has TRBV21-1 and TRBJ1-3; the D segment call TRBD1 is taken from the table without a DNA check. TRBV21-1 is designated a pseudogene. CDR3 size: 15 residues. CDR3 in amino acids: CASSSTGDPGNTIYF. The CDR3 DNA reads as TGTGCCAGCAGCAGTACAGGGGATCCTGGAAACACCATATATTTT.

J is TRBJ1-4 and V is TRBV19; the D is unclear. The CDR3 covers 14 residues. V lost 6 bases and J lost 3, with 11 bases in between. CDR1 is LNHDA and CDR2 is SQIVND in the germline V gene (reference sequence). The CDR3 DNA is TGTGCCAGTAGGACGGCGTCACCTAATGAAAAACTGTTTTTT. This codes for CASRTASPNEKLFF. The full variable domain, its missing parts supplied by reference TRBV19 and TRBJ1-4, is DGGITQSPKYLFRKEGQNVTLSCEQNLNHDAMYWYRQDPGQGLRLIYYSQIVNDFQKGDIAEGYSVSREKKESFPLTVTSAQKNPTAFYLCASRTASPNEKLFFGSGTQLSVL.

This chain connects TRBV7-9 to TRBJ1-1; the D gene is possibly TRBD1 (6 bases). The CDR3 has 15 amino acids. Between the trimmed V and J ends, which lost 2 bases and 3 bases, there was a span of 13 bases. Looked up from germline, CDR1 is SEHNR and CDR2 is FQNEAQ (reference sequence). The DNA for the CDR3 is TGTGCCAGCAGCTTATTATCAGGGGTGTACACTGAAGCTTTCTTT. Protein product: CASSLLSGVYTEAFF.

The chain has TRBV5-1 and TRBJ2-1, with 7 bases lining up with TRBD1. This CDR3 region has 15 residues. J lost 9 bases, V lost 4 bases, and 13 bases had no gene match. The germline V gene has CDR1 SGHRS and CDR2 YFSETQ. The CDR3 sequence is CASSANKGQLIEQFF. Here the CDR3 DNA reads TGCGCCAGCAGCGCTAATAAGGGACAGCTGATTGAGCAGTTCTTC.